This T cell receptor beta chain was captured in a study of T cells after yellow fever vaccination. Notes on the study in general: The booster response re-showed most primary clones: 96% CD4, approximately 86% CD8. Repertoires obtained by FACS sorting could include abundant clonotypes that entered as contaminants from the bulk population. The secondary response showed a weaker magnitude and a faster peak, day 5 versus 15.

This clonotype was detected ten times or more. The antigen remains unidentified. 5'RACE template switching added a universal primer site and UMIs to TCR cDNA. TCRdb called the 5' RACE reads again in MiXCR, with one record for every CDR3 protein. The data show hundreds of thousands of distinct CDR3 sequences, approximately 3.8% seen once. Germline V lookup: CDR1 LGHDT, CDR2 YNNKEL (reference sequence). The V and J ends lost 8 bases and 4 bases respectively, with 6 bases between them. CDR3 length: 11 residues. This sequence originates from a man aged 18-30 years who received the YFV17D yellow fever vaccine. The sequenced sample was PBMCs, obtained on the day of the yellow fever booster vaccination. The chain is built from TRBV3-1 and TRBJ1-3; D not certain. The CDR3 sequence: CASGVGNTIYF. The DNA of the CDR3 is TGTGCCAGCGGGGTGGGAAACACCATATATTTT.